This entry lists 16 T cell receptor beta chains sequenced from one sample in a study of OX40 agonist ivuxolimab in advanced cancers. The protocol was immunoSEQ multiplex PCR, while the TCRdb copy is restricted to in-frame clones and leaves out a portion. Of 75,000 to 80,000 clones listed, over 75% were seen once; the top ten hold approximately 4.5%. Sample: CD4+ or CD8+ T cells sorted from blood, taken in a trial of the OX40 agonist ivuxolimab. Source of these receptors: an adult with an advanced solid tumor such as melanoma, head and neck, liver or kidney cancer.

This chain connects TRBV5-1 to TRBJ1-6; the D gene is possibly TRBD1 (6 bases). The CDR3 sequence is 16 residues long. Germline V CDR1 and CDR2: SGHRS, YFSETQ. The V and J ends lost 1 base and 10 bases respectively, with 18 bases between them. In nucleotides, the CDR3 is TGCGCCAGCAGCTTGAGGAGGGGGGACGGTGGCTCACCCCTCCACTTT. It codes for CASSLRRGDGGSPLHF.

The gene calls are TRBV27 and TRBJ1-2; TRBD1 matches at 9 bases. CDR3 length: 16 residues. V was pared by 5 bases and J by 0 bases, with 7 bases of the junction left unmatched. CDR1 is MNHEY, CDR2 SMNVEV, per germline (reference sequence). CDR3 nucleotide sequence: TGTGCCAGCAGTCTGGGACAGGGTTCCTCTAACTATGGCTACACCTTC. Its translation is CASSLGQGSSNYGYTF.

This clone was seen a handful of times. The chain employs TRBV5-1 and TRBJ2-2; 8 bases are shared with TRBD2. This CDR3 is built from 14 residues. The V segment lost 7 bases and the J segment 5 bases; nucleotides outside the gene matches: 7. The germline V gene has CDR1 SGHRS and CDR2 YFSETQ. CDR3 nucleotides: TGCGCCAGCGGATGGCGGGGGGAGACCGGGGAGCTGTTTTTT. Encoded protein: CASGWRGETGELFF. Looking up the rest from reference TRBV5-1 and TRBJ2-2 gives the full variable domain: KAGVTQTPRYLIKTRGQQVTLSCSPISGHRSVSWYQQTPGQGLQFLFEYFSETQRNKGNFPGRFSGRQFSNSRSEMNVSTLELGDSALYLCASGWRGETGELFFGEGSRLTVL.

J is TRBJ1-4 and V is TRBV30, with D possibly TRBD1 on 5 matching bases. Germline CDR1 and CDR2: GTSNPN and SVGIG (reference sequence). Trimming took off 2 bases at V and 0 bases at J, with 7 bases between the two ends. This CDR3 has 14 amino acids. DNA of the CDR3: TGTGCCTGGAGTAGGACACCAACTAATGAAAAACTGTTTTTT. Translating gives CAWSRTPTNEKLFF. Combining the CDR3 with reference TRBV30 and TRBJ1-4 gives the whole variable domain SQTIHQWPATLVQPVGSPLSLECTVEGTSNPNLYWYRQAAGRGLQLLFYSVGIGQISSEVPQNLSASRPQDRQFILSSKKLLLSDSGFYLCAWSRTPTNEKLFFGSGTQLSVL.

The chain carries TRBV19 and TRBJ1-2; perhaps TRBD1 as D (5 bases). The germline CDR1 and CDR2 sequences are LNHDA and SQIVND (reference sequence). V lost 7 bases and J 7 bases, leaving 10 bases between the germline ends. The CDR3 is 11 amino acids. CDR3 amino acids: CASTGGGGYTF. CDR3 nucleotides: TGTGCCAGTACCGGGGGAGGTGGCTACACCTTC. Full variable domain (outside the CDR3, taken from reference TRBV19 and TRBJ1-2): DGGITQSPKYLFRKEGQNVTLSCEQNLNHDAMYWYRQDPGQGLRLIYYSQIVNDFQKGDIAEGYSVSREKKESFPLTVTSAQKNPTAFYLCASTGGGGYTFGSGTRLTVV.

There are a few counts of this clone. The chain uses TRBV7-9 and TRBJ1-1, with no clear D. Germline V lookup: CDR1 SEHNR, CDR2 FQNEAQ (reference sequence). V lost 9 bases and J 3 bases, leaving 8 bases between the germline ends. The CDR3 sequence is 11 residues long. The CDR3 loop reads CASAGYTEAFF. For the CDR3, the DNA is TGTGCCAGTGCGGGGTACACTGAAGCTTTCTTT.

Worth noting for this clone: The missing conserved phenylalanine or tryptophan at the end of this CDR3 makes a read error likely. It is unclear where the CDR3 begins or ends on the DNA, so no DNA is shown, and the CDR3 is as TCRdb lists it. This rearrangement joins TRBV6-5 to TRBJ1-2. 10 amino acids form the CDR3, both terminal residues included. The germline CDR1 and CDR2 sequences are MNHEY and SVGAGI. The CDR3 protein is CASSYSPEVC.

This clone has just a few counts. The chain employs TRBV18 and TRBJ2-1; TRBD2 matches at 8 bases. Trimming cost V 5 bases and J 10 bases; bases outside gene matches: 13. This CDR3 spans 15 amino acids. From germline, CDR1 is KGHSH and CDR2 LQKENI. In DNA form, the CDR3 reads TGTGCCAGCTCAGCCAGTTCTGCGGGAGGTTTCGAGCAGTTCTTC. It yields the protein CASSASSAGGFEQFF.

The chain has TRBV5-1 and TRBJ2-3; TRBD2 aligns across 12 bases. J was trimmed by 0 bases and V by 0 bases; bases with no gene match: 5. CDR3 length: 18 amino acids. Germline CDR1 and CDR2: SGHRS and YFSETQ. DNA of the CDR3: TGCGCCAGCAGCTTGGCTATACTAGCGGGGGGCAGCACAGATACGCAGTATTTT. The encoded protein is CASSLAILAGGSTDTQYF.

This chain uses TRBV29-1 with TRBJ1-1, with D maybe TRBD1 (5 bases). Trimming shortened V by 3 bases and J by 6 bases, and 14 bases separated the two germline ends. This CDR3 spans 13 amino acids. Looked up from germline, CDR1 is SQVTM and CDR2 is ANQGSEA. The CDR3 spells CSVDGLQGAEAFF. The CDR3 DNA reads as TGCAGCGTTGATGGCCTGCAAGGGGCTGAAGCTTTCTTT.

The chain employs TRBV19 and TRBJ2-1; unclear D gene. The V end was cut by 6 bases, the J end by 6 bases, with 9 bases between. Germline V gives CDR1 LNHDA, CDR2 SQIVND (reference sequence). The CDR3 consists of 12 residues. The CDR3 nucleotides are TGTGCCAGTAGGACCCGTTCCAATGAGCAGTTCTTC. It is translated as CASRTRSNEQFF.

As regards this clone: The same CDR3 is also encoded by other DNA sequences in this sample. The chain uses TRBV5-6 and TRBJ1-5, with TRBD1 as a possible D gene (5 bases). Germline V gene data show CDR1 as SGHDT and CDR2 as YYEEEE. Trimming cost V 4 bases and J 4 bases, with 9 bases left between them. The CDR3 has 13 amino acids. The CDR3: CASSRRGNQPQHF. CDR3 sequence (DNA): TGTGCCAGCAGCCGCCGGGGGAATCAGCCCCAGCATTTT.

The CDR3 DNA reads TGTGCCAGCAGCTTGGGGGTAAGCAATGAGCAGTTCTTC. Translating it yields CASSLGVSNEQFF. V usage is TRBV7-3 and J usage is TRBJ2-1; the D gene could be TRBD1 or TRBD2 (5 bases each). CDR1 is SGHTA and CDR2 is FQGTGA in the germline V gene. Trimming pared 3 bases from V and 6 bases from J, leaving 9 bases between. The CDR3 spans 13 residues.

This clone was counted only a few times. The chain links TRBV7-9 to TRBJ1-2; D may be TRBD1 (5 bases). Trimming removed 3 bases at V and 2 bases at J, with 13 bases between. The CDR3 length is 15 residues. Looked up from germline, CDR1 is SEHNR and CDR2 is FQNEAQ (reference sequence). CDR3: CASSFGETANYGYTF. CDR3 nucleotides: TGTGCCAGCAGCTTCGGTGAGACAGCGAACTATGGCTACACCTTC.

CDR3 amino acids: CASSEVGGRNTIYF. As DNA, the CDR3 is TGTGCCAGCAGTGAGGTCGGGGGCAGAAACACCATATATTTT. The J gene is TRBJ1-3, the V gene TRBV25-1, with D perhaps matching TRBD1 (6 bases). Trimming pared 3 bases from V and 5 bases from J, leaving 11 bases between. This CDR3 region has 14 residues. CDR1 MGHDK and CDR2 SYGVNS come from the germline V gene. The variable domain in full, completed from reference TRBV25-1 and TRBJ1-3, reads EADIYQTPRYLVIGTGKKITLECSQTMGHDKMYWYQQDPGMELHLIHYSYGVNSTEKGDLSSESTVSRIRTEHFPLTLESARPSHTSQYLCASSEVGGRNTIYFGEGSWLTVV.

V usage is TRBV7-2 and J usage is TRBJ2-1; 10 nucleotides match TRBD2. V gave up 1 base and J gave up 5 bases; unmatched junction bases: 8. This CDR3 spans 17 amino acids. Per the germline V gene, CDR1 is SGHTA and CDR2 is FQGNSA. The CDR3 sequence is CASSLDLLTSGHNEQFF. CDR3 coding DNA: TGTGCCAGCAGCTTAGATTTATTGACTAGCGGGCACAATGAGCAGTTCTTC. Together with reference TRBV7-2 and TRBJ2-1, the CDR3 gives the full variable domain: GAGVSQSPSNKVTEKGKDVELRCDPISGHTALYWYRQSLGQGLEFLIYFQGNSAPDKSGLPSDRFSAERTGGSVSTLTIQRTQQEDSAVYLCASSLDLLTSGHNEQFFGPGTRLTVL.